One sample yielded the 14 T cell receptor beta chains listed below, sequenced in a study of shared clonotypes between healthy human individuals. Clones were sequenced by immunoSEQ multiplex PCR, and TCRdb holds only the in-frame ones, with some missing. The data show approximately 530,000 clones, about 95% seen once. The sequencing sample was made of naive CD4+ T cells sorted from blood. Subset noted: CD45RA+ positively selected. These TCRs come from a woman younger than 45 in good health.

The gene calls are TRBV27 and TRBJ1-1, with TRBD1 matching 7 bases. The ends lost 7 bases at V and 0 bases at J; junction bases unmatched: 5. This CDR3 has 14 amino acids. Germline-derived CDR1 and CDR2 are MNHEY and SMNVEV (reference sequence). In nucleotides, the CDR3 is TGTGCCAGCATCAAGGACAGGATGAACACTGAAGCTTTCTTT. It is translated as CASIKDRMNTEAFF.

The chain employs TRBV5-8 and TRBJ2-1, with 13 bases identical to TRBD2. The germline CDR1 and CDR2 sequences are SGHTS and YDEGEE. This CDR3 has 15 amino acids. Trimming removed 4 bases from V and 4 bases from J; junction bases left unmatched: 2. The CDR3 sequence is CASSPGLAGYNEQFF. DNA for the CDR3: TGTGCCAGCAGCCCGGGACTAGCGGGATACAATGAGCAGTTCTTC.

The V call is TRBV28, the J call TRBJ2-6; D not resolved. Trimming shortened V by 6 bases and J by 0 bases, and 9 bases separated the two germline ends. Germline-derived CDR1 and CDR2 are MDHEN and SYDVKM. CDR3 size: 15 residues. In DNA form, the CDR3 reads TGTGCCAGCAGACCCTACCCCTCTGGGGCCAACGTCCTGACTTTC. This sequence encodes CASRPYPSGANVLTF.

The chain links TRBV7-2 to TRBJ1-5; D remains ambiguous. Deletions cut 5 bases from V and 3 bases from J, with 14 bases between. The CDR3 consists of 15 residues. Germline V gives CDR1 SGHTA, CDR2 FQGNSA. The CDR3 loop reads CASSPLLGNNQPQHF. CDR3 bases: TGTGCCAGCAGCCCATTACTGGGGAACAATCAGCCCCAGCATTTT.

The chain links TRBV28 to TRBJ2-7, with D unclear. V was pared by 4 bases and J by 5 bases, with 9 bases between. CDR3 length equals 12 residues. CDR1 and CDR2 (germline): MDHEN, SYDVKM. CDR3 coding DNA: TGTGCCAGCAGTTCAATGGCGCACGAGCAGTACTTC. Residues: CASSSMAHEQYF.

In nucleotides, the CDR3 is TGTGCCAGCCAAACAACCGGGACAGGGGGCACCGGGGAGCTGTTTTTT. Encoded protein: CASQTTGTGGTGELFF. The rearrangement links TRBV28 to TRBJ2-2; TRBD1 matches 11 bases. Germline CDR1 is MDHEN and CDR2 is SYDVKM. V was clipped by 8 bases and J by 4 bases; unmatched bases: 9. The CDR3 is 16 amino acids.

This chain connects TRBV28 to TRBJ1-2, with 7 bases that match TRBD1. The ends lost 6 bases at V and 8 bases at J; junction bases unmatched: 21. Germline CDR1 MDHEN, CDR2 SYDVKM. This CDR3 has 17 residues. The DNA for the CDR3 is TGTGCCAGCAGGATATCGGGGCGCGGACAGGCCCTTTGGGGCTACACCTTC. Its protein product is CASRISGRGQALWGYTF.

The chain employs TRBV7-9 and TRBJ2-7; 7 bases match TRBD1. CDR1 and CDR2 from the germline V gene are SEHNR and FQNEAQ (reference sequence). The ends lost 0 bases at V and 2 bases at J; junction bases unmatched: 4. This CDR3 has 15 residues. The CDR3 is CASSLAPTGAYEQYF. DNA for the CDR3: TGTGCCAGCAGCTTAGCGCCTACAGGGGCCTACGAGCAGTACTTC.

The rearrangement links TRBV19 to TRBJ2-6, with D maybe TRBD2 (6 bases). The length of the CDR3 is 16 residues. The V gene's germline CDR1 is LNHDA and CDR2 SQIVND (reference sequence). Between the trimmed V and J ends, which lost 1 base and 0 bases, there was a span of 7 bases. The CDR3 reads CASSIVGGSGANVLTF. CDR3 bases: TGTGCCAGTAGTATAGTGGGAGGCTCTGGGGCCAACGTCCTGACTTTC.

V and J are TRBV29-1 and TRBJ2-1; D is possibly TRBD1 (5 bases). Germline V CDR1 and CDR2: SQVTM, ANQGSEA. Trimming stripped 1 base from V and 5 bases from J, with 15 bases between. The CDR3 consists of 15 residues. The CDR3 reads CSVEGLGRPDNEQFF. The CDR3 DNA sequence: TGCAGCGTTGAAGGGCTGGGGCGGCCAGACAATGAGCAGTTCTTC.

This rearrangement joins TRBV2 to TRBJ2-5; unclear D gene. V dropped 8 bases and J dropped 8 bases, with 21 bases sitting between them. This CDR3 contains 14 residues. The germline V gene encodes CDR1 SNHLY and CDR2 FYNNEI. CDR3 DNA: TGTGCCAGCGGGGAATTATTGATGGATACCACCCAGTACTTC. It is translated as CASGELLMDTTQYF. Complete variable domain (other parts from reference TRBV2 and TRBJ2-5): EPEVTQTPSHQVTQMGQEVILRCVPISNHLYFYWYRQILGQKVEFLVSFYNNEISEKSEIFDDQFSVERPDGSNFTLKIRSTKLEDSAMYFCASGELLMDTTQYFGPGTRLLVL.

The V and J genes are TRBV2 and TRBJ2-2; D ambiguous. Trimming removed 5 bases at V and 0 bases at J, with 7 bases between. The CDR3 has 14 amino acids. Germline V CDR1 and CDR2: SNHLY, FYNNEI. CDR3 DNA: TGTGCCAGCAGTCCCCAGCCGAACACCGGGGAGCTGTTTTTT. This sequence encodes CASSPQPNTGELFF.

This clone came up once. The chain employs TRBV25-1 and TRBJ1-2; TRBD1 aligns across 8 bases. The CDR3 covers 17 residues. The junction had 12 bases not matched to a gene; V was cut back by 0 bases and J by 6 bases. Germline V CDR1 and CDR2: MGHDK, SYGVNS. The chain's CDR3 is CASSEYGKTGDKHGYTF. CDR3 nucleotide sequence: TGTGCCAGCAGTGAATATGGGAAGACAGGGGACAAGCATGGCTACACCTTC.

The V and J genes are TRBV5-1 and TRBJ1-4; 7 bases line up with TRBD1. V lost 1 base, J lost 4 bases, and 4 bases stayed unmatched. CDR1 SGHRS and CDR2 YFSETQ come from the germline V gene. The CDR3 loop spans 15 amino acids. The DNA for the CDR3 is TGCGCCAGCAGCTTGCCGGACAGGATTAATGAAAAACTGTTTTTT. Protein: CASSLPDRINEKLFF.